The clone carrying this T cell receptor beta chain was observed many times. Its antigen remains unidentified. The data belong to a study of T cells in Graves' hyperthyroidism and ophthalmopathy. Lactation, pregnancy, other autoimmune disease or uncontrolled infection excluded patients. Germline lookup yields CDR1 SGHRS and CDR2 YFSETQ. The V and J ends lost 4 bases and 5 bases respectively, with 10 bases between them. The CDR3 consists of 13 residues. Amplified TCR beta CDR3 regions derived from RNA transcripts. Researchers ran a first-round RT-PCR on the TCR CDR3 using the HTBI primer set. Each CDR3 protein is one row after TCRdb ran MiXCR on the multiplex PCR reads. The table lists a few hundred thousand distinct CDR3 sequences, around 45% of them singletons. The study, taken as a whole, reports: Most thyroid clonotypes with frequency above 0.001 were detected in blood.

The origin of this receptor is a woman aged 18 to 35 with Graves' hyperthyroidism. The rearrangement links TRBV5-1 to TRBJ1-5; no clear D gene. Sequences were obtained from peripheral blood or thyroid tissue (not recorded which). The CDR3 nucleotides are TGCGCCAGCAGCCCGGACCGATATCAGCCCCAGCATTTT. Amino acid sequence: CASSPDRYQPQHF.